This TCR beta chain was documented in a study of shared clonotypes between healthy human individuals. In the study overall: The donors, a couple of women and three men, were aged 18 to 49. Each donor's CD4 naive and CD4 memory cells filled three plates apiece, CD8 naive two, and CD8 memory one.

Germline assignment: CDR1 SGDLS and CDR2 YYNGEE. V was clipped by 0 bases and J by 5 bases, with 11 bases between them. The CDR3 is 14 amino acids. The method was immunoSEQ multiplex PCR; TCRdb's version includes in-frame clones alone and lacks a portion of them. The data hold 550,000 to 850,000 clones, with about 74% observed a single time. This rearrangement joins TRBV9 to TRBJ1-2, with D perhaps matching TRBD1 (5 bases). The TCR was taken from a woman in her thirties in good health. Sample: memory CD4+ T cells sorted from blood. The subset here: CD45RA-negative fraction. In nucleotides, the CDR3 is TGTGCCAGCAGCGTAGATCAGGGCCTTTATGGCTACACCTTC. Its protein is CASSVDQGLYGYTF. The full variable domain, in which reference TRBV9 and TRBJ1-2 provide the parts outside the CDR3, is DSGVTQTPKHLITATGQRVTLRCSPRSGDLSVYWYQQSLDQGLQFLIQYYNGEERAKGNILERFSAQQFPDLHSELNLSSLELGDSALYFCASSVDQGLYGYTFGSGTRLTVV.